A selection of T cell receptor beta chains follows, all from one sample in a study of cytomegalovirus exposure and HLA in healthy donors. Generated by immunoSEQ multiplex PCR, the TCRdb table keeps only in-frame clones and is missing some. This sample carries roughly 68,000 clones, 95% to 96% of them seen once, and the ten largest clones take around 5%. Sequencing input: PBMCs. The receptors were gathered from a woman between 18 and 30 years old in good health and CMV-seropositive. Both conserved end residues are part of each CDR3. The D gene is left open where the match is weak.

>TRBJ2-7|TRBV6-5|-
CASSYSRGPEEQYF
>TRBJ2-5|TRBV15|-
CATSRVGDRETQYF
>TRBJ2-5|TRBV2|-
CASSPVETQYF
>TRBJ2-7|TRBV19|-
CANDSNEQYF
>TRBJ2-7|TRBV7-2|-
CASSRQGNYEQYF
>TRBJ2-2|TRBV11-3|TRBD2
CASSPPPGLADTGELFF
>TRBJ2-5|TRBV6-1|TRBD2
CASSVGGVETQYF
>TRBJ2-1|TRBV7-3|-
CASSSPPSGSYNEQFF
>TRBJ2-3|TRBV11-2|TRBD2
CASKIAGAGTDTQYF
>TRBJ1-1|TRBV6-5|-
CASSWTVGVLTEAFF
>TRBJ1-3|TRBV30|-
CAWRRGSGNTIYF
>TRBJ2-7|TRBV13|-
CASSFAASVREAYEQYF
>TRBJ1-2|TRBV27|-
CASSLNGYGYTF
>TRBJ2-7|TRBV5-6|-
CASSLVRGSYEQYF
>TRBJ1-1|TRBV30|-
CAWSVSWQGGAEAFF
>TRBJ2-4|TRBV12-5|-
CASGQTEGWAGLAKNIQYF
>TRBJ2-5|TRBV18|-
CASSSGRGETQYF
>TRBJ2-1|TRBV7-9|TRBD2
CASSSSLAGPAREQFF
>TRBJ2-5|TRBV12-5|-
CASGLVEETQYF
>TRBJ1-2|TRBV19|-
CASSIGPPGLYGYTF
>TRBJ2-1|TRBV7-8|TRBD2
CAAGLAGVGEQFF
>TRBJ2-2|TRBV27|-
CASSLRRGVPGELFF
>TRBJ2-2|TRBV7-6|-
CASSSPRALNTGELFF
>TRBJ2-7|TRBV7-6|-
CASSLVASRGYEQYF
>TRBJ2-7|TRBV5-4|TRBD2
CASSPGLEAYEQYF
>TRBJ2-3|TRBV18|TRBD2
CASSPVAGGRTDTQYF
>TRBJ2-1|TRBV7-9|-
CASRPKDYPTYNEQFF
>TRBJ1-5|TRBV27|TRBD1
CASSYRGSNQPQHF
>TRBJ2-7|TRBV18|TRBD1
CASSPTLWDRVPYEQYF
>TRBJ1-3|TRBV27|TRBD1
CASSLTGAGNTIYF
>TRBJ2-2|TRBV7-2|-
CASSLEAPDTGELFF
>TRBJ2-1|TRBV2|TRBD2
CASRLLAGEGGEQFF
>TRBJ2-5|TRBV28|-
CASSSIILAMQETQYF